Detailed here is one T cell receptor beta chain. Its cognate antigen is unknown. The V end lost 4 bases, the J end lost 5 bases, and 12 bases lay between the germline ends. The germline V gene encodes CDR1 SGHAT and CDR2 FQDESV (reference sequence). The CDR3 runs to 13 residues. The data originate from a study of response to subunit inactivated influenza vaccine. Broader study findings: Seasonal influenza vaccination, on each occasion, was suggested by the authors to recruit few new T cells.

One entry per CDR3 protein results from TCRdb running MiXCR on the RT-PCR reads. The sample contains approximately 520,000 distinct CDR3 sequences, over 25% of which appear only once. The sequence came from a man aged 50 or older who received an inactivated influenza vaccine. The source material was CD4+ T cells sorted from PBMCs, sampled less than 6 days after vaccination. V gene TRBV11-1 combines with J gene TRBJ2-7; weak D call: TRBD1 (6 bases). The CDR3 sequence is CASSYRVVNEQYF. CDR3 bases: TGTGCCAGCAGCTACAGGGTCGTCAACGAGCAGTACTTC.